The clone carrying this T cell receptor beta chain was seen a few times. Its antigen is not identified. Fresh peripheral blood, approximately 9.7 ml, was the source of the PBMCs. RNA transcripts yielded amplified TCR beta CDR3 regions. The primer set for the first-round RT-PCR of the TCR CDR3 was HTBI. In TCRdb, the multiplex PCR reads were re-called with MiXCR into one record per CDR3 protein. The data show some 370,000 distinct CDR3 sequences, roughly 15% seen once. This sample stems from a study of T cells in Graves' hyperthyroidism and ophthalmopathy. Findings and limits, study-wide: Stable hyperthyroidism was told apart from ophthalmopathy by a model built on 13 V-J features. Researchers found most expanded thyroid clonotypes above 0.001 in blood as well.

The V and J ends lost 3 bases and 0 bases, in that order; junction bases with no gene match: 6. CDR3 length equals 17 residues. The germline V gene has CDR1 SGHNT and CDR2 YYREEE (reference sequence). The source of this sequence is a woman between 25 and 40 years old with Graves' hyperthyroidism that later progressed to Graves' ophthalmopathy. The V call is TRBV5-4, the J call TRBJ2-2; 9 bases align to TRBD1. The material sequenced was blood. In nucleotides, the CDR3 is TGTGCCAGCAGCTCCCAAGGACAGGGGACGAACACCGGGGAGCTGTTTTTT. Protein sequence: CASSSQGQGTNTGELFF.